This TCR beta chain comes out of a study of T cell repertoires in cytomegalovirus infection. CDR1 and CDR2 (germline): SEHNR, FQNEAQ (reference sequence). The CDR3 sequence is 13 residues long. J was trimmed by 6 bases and V by 5 bases; bases with no gene match: 3. TCRdb re-called the reads through MiXCR, storing one row per CDR3 protein. This sample has about 440,000 distinct CDR3 sequences, with 31% found just once. The chain joins TRBV7-9 to TRBJ2-2, with 7 bases identical to TRBD1. The source material was PBMCs. The sequence was obtained from a human donor in good health (CMV status not recorded). Some clones in this sample may be carry-over from other donors' samples. CDR3 bases: TGTGCCAGCAGCACACAGGGGTCCGGGGAGCTGTTTTTT. Translated: CASSTQGSGELFF.